Detailed here is one T cell receptor beta chain. This entry is derived from a study of T cell clonotyping in hematopoietic cell transplantation. Assay used: immunoSEQ multiplex PCR; TCRdb lists only in-frame clones, some missing. The sample has about 13,000 clones; approximately 90% are singletons. The CDR3 runs 14 residues. Germline values: CDR1 GTSNPN, CDR2 SVGIG (reference sequence). The V gene end was trimmed by 0 bases and the J gene end by 5 bases; junction bases not matched to a gene: 4. The TCR originated in a man in his thirties or forties in good health. Some clones in this sample may be carry-over from other donors' samples. The chain joins TRBV30 to TRBJ1-5, with 7 nucleotides matching TRBD1. The sequencing sample was made of peripheral blood mononuclear cells. CDR3 nucleotides: TGTGCCTGGAGTGTACAGACAGGGTATCAGCCCCAGCATTTT. Translation: CAWSVQTGYQPQHF.